The source of this TCR beta chain is a study of vaccination effects on CD4 cells after COVID-19. Study-wide context: Vaccination of participants consisted of two doses of either the BNT162b2 or mRNA-1273 vaccine.

Sequencing followed a ViraFEST assay step that expanded antigen-specific CD4+ T cells with viral peptide pools. Culture lasted 10 days before CD4+ T cell isolation. Cultures had half their medium replaced with IL-2 medium on days 3 and 7. Repertoires were generated with immunoSEQ multiplex PCR, while TCRdb's copy carries only in-frame clones and drops some. The data show 55,000 to 65,000 clones, around 81% seen once. General study results and limits: Infection- and vaccine-induced clones contracted markedly late after vaccination.

The CDR3 spans 16 residues. CDR1 is LGHDT and CDR2 is YNNKEL in the germline V gene (reference sequence). Trimming left V 0 bases short and J 2 bases short, with 8 bases between. Details on this clone: Its antigen is as yet unknown.

The sequenced sample was CD4+ T cells from PBMCs cultured with HCoV-229E spike peptides, obtained before COVID-19 vaccination. The TCR was taken from a human donor who received a COVID-19 vaccine. This sequence joins TRBV3-1 (or the pseudogene TRBV3-2) and TRBJ2-6, with TRBD2 as a possible D gene (6 bases). Here the CDR3 reads CASSQDRGAGANVLTF. CDR3 sequence (DNA): TGTGCCAGCAGCCAAGATCGCGGGGCTGGGGCCAACGTCCTGACTTTC.